The TCR beta chain under discussion was sequenced for a study of CD8 T cells in Susac syndrome. V was trimmed by 4 bases and J by 9 bases, leaving 10 bases between them. Germline CDR1 is GTSNPN and CDR2 is SVGIG (reference sequence). This CDR3 is built from 12 residues. The authors negatively isolated CD8+ and CD4+ T cells and FACS-enriched TEMRA cells. Reverse transcription of roughly 0.45 to 1 ug RNA used random hexamers. TCRdb redid the calling of the immunoSEQ multiplex PCR reads with MiXCR, one entry per CDR3 protein. The sample has roughly 130,000 distinct CDR3 sequences; around 95% are singletons.

This clonotype was sampled from a human donor with multiple sclerosis. The rearrangement joins TRBV30 to TRBJ1-6; possible D gene TRBD1, 5 bases. Material: CD4+ T cells from PBMCs. CDR3 in amino acids: CAWKGAGSPLHF. CDR3 in DNA: TGTGCCTGGAAAGGGGCCGGTTCACCCCTCCACTTT.